The clone carrying this TCR beta chain was counted at least ten times. This sample was taken from a study of T cells after yellow fever vaccination. TCRdb re-called the 5' RACE reads through MiXCR, storing one row per CDR3 protein. Here the sample spans 50,000 or so distinct CDR3 sequences, about 7.9% being singletons. This clonotype was sampled from a young man who received the YFV17D yellow fever vaccine. The input for sequencing was CD8+ T cells sorted from PBMCs, taken about 2 weeks after the first yellow fever vaccination.

This CDR3 is CASSESLERTDTQYF. The CDR3 nucleotides are TGTGCCAGCAGTGAATCACTAGAAAGGACAGATACGCAGTATTTT. J is TRBJ2-3 and V is TRBV6-4, with D perhaps TRBD2 (5 bases). V was trimmed by 3 bases and J by 3 bases, leaving 13 bases between them. Germline V gene lookup returns CDR1 MRHNA and CDR2 SNTAGT. The CDR3 runs to 15 residues.